This T cell receptor (beta chain) stems from a study of cytomegalovirus exposure and HLA in healthy donors. Study-level findings and limits: Further analysis was carried out later, and it showed several of the most significant clusters appearing linked to common viral pathogens. Later analysis demonstrated an association between a missense DCLRE1C variant and TCR beta V- and J-gene trimming.

Each donor was healthy, and each was a bone marrow donor. The PCR contained 60 Vbeta and 13 Jbeta primers. Using immunoSEQ multiplex PCR, the repertoire was profiled, and TCRdb retains in-frame clones only, with some absent. The sample has over 60,000 clones, about 80% seen once; the top ten hold roughly 3.5%. About this clone itself: The antigen remains unidentified.

The CDR3 is 17 amino acids. The V gene lost 3 bases and the J gene lost 3 bases, with 19 bases spanning the gap. CDR1 and CDR2 (germline): MNHEY, SMNVEV (reference sequence). The sequencing sample was made of PBMCs. This chain links TRBV27 with TRBJ2-3; D perhaps matches TRBD2 (7 bases). The sequence was obtained from a young man in good health and CMV-seronegative. CDR3 DNA sequence: TGTGCCAGCAGTTTTGCCGGTCGGGGGAGGGGGACAGATACGCAGTATTTT. Residues: CASSFAGRGRGTDTQYF.